This T cell receptor beta chain was obtained from a study of T cell responses to AZD1222 COVID-19 vaccine. General observations from the study: It should be noted that donors were predominantly white British and more often female, and clonal diversity was possibly underestimated. There were repertoire samples only from the period after the peak T cell response.

Sequencing was performed with immunoSEQ multiplex PCR; in TCRdb, only in-frame clones are kept and a portion is missing. The sample lists 180,000 or so clones; approximately 90% were seen once. V was cut by 1 base and J by 5 bases, with 12 bases left in between. Per the germline V gene, CDR1 is SGHNT and CDR2 is YYREEE (reference sequence). The CDR3 spans 14 residues. Comment on this clone: The antigen remains undetermined.

Source: peripheral blood, taken 28 days after the second AZD1222 dose. This clonotype originated in an adult who received the AZD1222 COVID-19 vaccine. The chain joins TRBV5-4 to TRBJ1-1; possibly TRBD1 for D (5 bases). The CDR3 spells CASSLSTGRTEAFF. CDR3 DNA sequence: TGTGCCAGCAGCTTGTCGACGGGGCGGACTGAAGCTTTCTTT.